The text below deals with one TCR beta chain. The sample originates from a study of blood T cell repertoires in COVID-19. About the study: Some COVID-19 samples were acute and others convalescent; all came from the United States, Italy and Spain. PBMCs, B-cell-depleted T cells, or T cells were the source of the cDNA or gDNA that made up the material.

In the original processing: It was from reference gene primer amplification that nucleated cell counts were estimated. Profiling relied on immunoSEQ multiplex PCR, and the TCRdb table lists in-frame clones only, not all of them. The V and J calls and the clone size are those of that table, but D and trimming were determined from the DNA. The table includes roughly 160,000 clones, around 82% detected once. CDR1 is SNHLY and CDR2 is FYNNEI in the germline V gene. This CDR3 has 15 residues. Germline trimming cut 4 bases from V and 7 bases from J; bases unmatched to any gene: 7. The source of this sequence is a woman aged 80 or over with acute or convalescent COVID-19. J is TRBJ2-1 and V is TRBV2; 10 bases are shared with TRBD1. Sequencing was performed on peripheral blood. The CDR3, as DNA: TGTGCCAGCAGTGGTCCCGGGACAGGGGTAAATGAGCAGTTCTTC. Residues: CASSGPGTGVNEQFF. Combining the CDR3 with reference TRBV2 and TRBJ2-1 gives the whole variable domain EPEVTQTPSHQVTQMGQEVILRCVPISNHLYFYWYRQILGQKVEFLVSFYNNEISEKSEIFDDQFSVERPDGSNFTLKIRSTKLEDSAMYFCASSGPGTGVNEQFFGPGTRLTVL.